These 15 T cell receptor beta chains were sequenced from one sample in a study of T cell clonality in common variable immunodeficiency (dated by TCRdb to 2013 to 2016). Library construction relied on the immunoSEQ multiplex PCR assay. TCRdb took this table from immuneACCESS and kept in-frame rearrangements with V and J called. Such tables lack part of the clones; where checked against another copy, unresolved V genes explain under half of the gap, and the rest is unexplained. The sample features over 40,000 clones, and none is a singleton. The ten most abundant clones make up 5% to 6.5% of the sample. Material: peripheral blood mononuclear cells. These receptor sequences come from a person between 18 and 75 years old in good health.

Ten or more counts support this clone. The read falls 3 residues short of the CDR3 end, and the missing part is taken from the germline J gene. The V call is TRBV4-2, the J call TRBJ2-7; 9 bases are a match to TRBD2. The CDR3 runs 19 residues. With V trimmed by 0 bases and J by 0 bases, 12 bases remained unmatched. Germline-derived CDR1 and CDR2 are LGHNA and YNFKEQ. CDR3 in amino acids: CASSQDYSLWTSVSYEQYF. Partial CDR3 DNA: TGTGCCAGCAGCCAAGATTACAGCCTCTGGACTAGCGTCTCCTACGAG.

This clone appeared many times. The DNA ends 3 residues before the CDR3 does, and the rest of the CDR3 is filled in from the germline J gene. The genes are TRBV11-2 and TRBJ1-6, with TRBD1 as a possible D gene (6 bases). Looked up from germline, CDR1 is SGHAT and CDR2 is FQNNGV. The CDR3 runs 13 residues. Incomplete CDR3 DNA: TGTGCCAGCAGCTTAAGGACAGCGGACCCC. This encodes CASSLRTADP. The full CDR3 reads CASSLRTADPLHF.

This clone was counted ten times or more. An end of the junction differs from the germline gene, which may be a read error. The read finishes 3 residues shy of the CDR3 end, and the germline J gene is used to complete it. The V call is TRBV4-2, the J call TRBJ2-2, with a weak D call TRBD1 (6 bases). The CDR3 loop spans 13 amino acids. Germline CDR1 and CDR2: LGHNA and YNFKEQ. CDR3 residues: CASSHGQIGELFF. The covered CDR3 bases are TGCGCCAGCAGCCACGGACAGATAGGGGAG.

This clone has ten or more counts. Read coverage stops 3 residues before the CDR3 terminus; the germline J gene supplies the remainder. J is TRBJ2-3 and V is TRBV19; TRBD2 matches 14 bases. CDR3 length: 16 amino acids. V lost 10 bases and J lost 7; bases outside the gene matches: 13. Germline V gives CDR1 LNHDA, CDR2 SQIVND (reference sequence). CDR3 DNA, as far as it was read: TGTGCCACCACCCAGACTAGCGGGGGGGCCCAACATACG. Translated, it gives CATTQTSGGAQHT. The full-length CDR3 reads as CATTQTSGGAQHTQYF.

For this clone: The CDR3 end falls 3 residues outside the read, so it is completed with the germline J gene. V gene TRBV7-7 combines with J gene TRBJ1-2, with TRBD1 matching 8 bases. Germline loops: CDR1 SSHAT, CDR2 FNYEAQ (reference sequence). The CDR3 is made up of 13 amino acids. The CDR3 spells CASSSGQGYEYTF. Incomplete CDR3 DNA: TGTGCCAGCAGCTCTGGACAGGGATACGAG. The variable domain in full, with the rest retrieved from reference TRBV7-7 and TRBJ1-2, is GAGVSQSPRYKVTKRGQDVTLRCDPISSHATLYWYQQALGQGPEFLTYFNYEAQPDKSGLPSDRFSAERPEGSISTLTIQRTEQRDSAMYRCASSSGQGYEYTFGSGTRLTVV.

This clone appeared a few times. Read coverage stops 3 residues before the CDR3 terminus; the germline J gene supplies the remainder. The chain is built from TRBV5-1 and TRBJ1-2; the D gene is possibly TRBD1 (6 bases). Germline CDR1 and CDR2: SGHRS and YFSETQ. The CDR3 contains 15 residues. This CDR3 is CASSGTGMALGGYTF. CDR3 bases read: TGCGCCAGCAGCGGAACAGGGATGGCACTAGGGGGC.

The sample holds many counts of this clone. The read comes to an end 3 residues before the CDR3 does, leaving the germline J gene to fill in the end. The chain links TRBV5-4 to TRBJ1-1, with 9 bases lining up with TRBD1. Per the germline V gene, CDR1 is SGHNT and CDR2 is YYREEE (reference sequence). Trimming cost V 2 bases and J 6 bases; bases outside gene matches: 8. The CDR3 is 15 residues long. The DNA read from the CDR3 is TGTGCCAGCAGCTTTAGGACAGGGGCGGACGCTGAA. Translating gives CASSFRTGADAE. The entire CDR3 protein is CASSFRTGADAEAFF.

The table lists this clone with many counts. Read sequence stops 3 residues before the CDR3 end, and the germline J gene provides the missing end. This chain links TRBV5-1 with TRBJ2-3, with D possibly matching TRBD2 (5 bases). Germline V lookup: CDR1 SGHRS, CDR2 YFSETQ. This CDR3 has 18 amino acids. V lost 0 bases, J lost 0 bases, and 17 bases lay in between. CDR3 in amino acids: CASSLGVLAHSSTDTQYF. Partial CDR3 DNA: TGCGCCAGCAGCTTGGGGGTTCTAGCCCACTCTAGCACAGATACG.

The sample holds many counts of this clone. The read falls 3 residues short of the CDR3 end, and the missing part is taken from the germline J gene. The chain joins TRBV14 to TRBJ2-7; 7 bases line up with TRBD1. V shed 1 base, J shed 3 bases, and the junction held 15 bases outside the gene matches. Germline loops: CDR1 SGHDN, CDR2 FVKESK. This CDR3 contains 18 residues. Incomplete CDR3 DNA: TGTGCCAGCAGCCAAGCCCCCCCCAGCCAGACAGGGCTCTACGAG. This sequence encodes CASSQAPPSQTGLYE. The entire CDR3 sequence reads CASSQAPPSQTGLYEQYF.

In its sample, this clone was seen a few times. It may be a read error: a sequence one base away is much more abundant. From the germline J gene comes the end of the CDR3, since the read stops 3 residues before it. The rearrangement links TRBV18 to TRBJ2-7, with TRBD1 matching 7 bases. The CDR3 sequence is 15 residues long. Germline V gene lookup returns CDR1 KGHSH and CDR2 LQKENI. The CDR3 DNA, read in part, is TGTGCCGGCTCACAGGGTCAGACAGGGACGAACGAG. It codes for CAGSQGQTGTNE. The entire CDR3 is CAGSQGQTGTNEQYF.

This clone has at least ten counts. The junction and the germline gene differ at one end; a read error may be behind it. The CDR3 end falls 3 residues outside the read, so it is completed with the germline J gene. This sample also contains other DNA sequences that code for the same CDR3. The chain joins TRBV5-1 to TRBJ1-3; TRBD1 is a possible D gene (5 bases). Germline V CDR1 and CDR2: SGHRS, YFSETQ. CDR3 length: 16 residues. CDR3 residues: CASSLTLRGSGNTIYF. CDR3 DNA, as far as it was read: TGCGCCAGCAGCCTTACTTTGCGGGGCTCTGGAAACACA.

This clone showed up many times. The read stops 3 residues short of the end of the CDR3; the missing end is completed from the germline J gene. The chain couples TRBV5-1 to TRBJ1-6, with 7 bases lining up with TRBD1. CDR1 is SGHRS and CDR2 is YFSETQ in the germline V gene. The CDR3 length is 15 residues. Losses at the gene ends were 0 bases for V and 7 bases for J; bases not matched to a gene: 4. The part of the CDR3 DNA that was read is TGCGCCAGCAGCTTGGAGGGACAGCGGAATTCACCC. Translating it yields CASSLEGQRNSP. The CDR3 in its entirety is CASSLEGQRNSPLHF.

There are many counts of this clone. The read is 3 residues too short to cover the CDR3 end, so that end is filled in from the germline J gene. This chain joins TRBV29-1 and TRBJ2-2; no definite D call. The CDR3 totals 13 residues. From germline, CDR1 is SQVTM and CDR2 ANQGSEA. V was pared by 5 bases and J by 1 base, with 8 bases between. The chain's CDR3 is CSVLLGNTGELFF. The DNA read from the CDR3 is TGCAGCGTTCTTCTAGGGAACACCGGGGAG.

This clone occurred many times. Coverage ceases 3 residues before the CDR3 finishes, and the germline J gene fills in the end. The genes are TRBV2 and TRBJ2-1, with D hard to call. Germline CDR1 and CDR2: SNHLY and FYNNEI. The V and J ends lost 0 bases and 0 bases respectively, with 6 bases between them. The CDR3 extends over 15 amino acids. The part of the CDR3 DNA that was read is TGTGCCAGCAGTGAAGCTCGCGGCTCCTACAATGAG. Translation gives CASSEARGSYNE. The complete CDR3 protein is CASSEARGSYNEQFF.

This clone was counted many times. The part of the CDR3 DNA that was read is TGCGCCAGCAGCTTGGTCCCGAGCGGGGGGCCAGGAAATGAG. Translation: CASSLVPSGGPGNE. The entire CDR3 reads CASSLVPSGGPGNEQFF. This chain links TRBV5-1 with TRBJ2-1, with TRBD2 matching over 9 bases. The missing CDR3 end, 3 residues past where the read stops, is filled in from the germline J gene. The junction had 11 bases not matched to a gene; V was cut back by 0 bases and J by 7 bases. This CDR3 contains 17 residues. Germline V CDR1 and CDR2: SGHRS, YFSETQ.